This T cell receptor beta chain appears in the sequencing data of a study of OX40 agonist ivuxolimab in advanced cancers. Background for the entire study: Ivuxolimab was a fully human IgG2 agonistic monoclonal antibody targeting the costimulatory receptor OX40 (CD134). Intravenous ivuxolimab was administered to patients every 2 weeks at six dose levels: 0.01, 0.1, 0.3, 1.5, 3 and 10 mg/kg. Of the 50 to 55 dose-escalation patients, hepatocellular carcinoma was present in approximately 20, melanoma in roughly 15, renal cell carcinoma in 9 and head and neck cancer in 9. In the dose-escalation cohort, around four fifths of patients were male, and the mean age was approximately 60 years, with a range of roughly 20 to 80. Patients were allowed to have had prior anti-PD-1, anti-PD-L1 or anti-CTLA-4 therapy, and roughly 40% of the dose-escalation patients had been treated with checkpoint inhibitors. Partial responses occurred in three dose-escalation patients, of whom one had hepatocellular carcinoma and two had cutaneous melanoma. The point of sequencing TCRbeta in the periphery was to test whether ivuxolimab changed TCR sequence diversity and drove clonal T-cell expansion. The paper covers the monotherapy dose-escalation part of the phase I ivuxolimab trial, which included N ≈ 50 patients.

Comment on this clone: Its specific antigen is unknown. No per-base quality is available; no much larger clone lies one base away.

The CDR3 sequence holds 14 residues, the cysteine and phenylalanine included. Only CDR3 DNA remains: 42 bases, in frame from the first base. From a lookup of the germline V gene, CDR1 and CDR2 are SNHLY and FYNNEI. V gives up 6 bases and J gives up 4 bases, and the segment between their germline ends measures 15 bases. Paper-wide results and their limitations: At doses of 0.1 to 3.0 mg/kg, clonal expansion of both CD4+ and CD8+ T cells in blood was seen between baseline and week 6. On average, CD8+ T cells showed more expanded clones than CD4+ T cells after ivuxolimab. Low levels of normalized T-cell clonal expansion were also seen in some nonresponding patients. Which antigens the clonally expanded peripheral T cells were specific for was not determined. In the 0.1-3.0 mg/kg groups, partial responders had among the lowest normalized peripheral clonal expansion, particularly in CD8+ T cells.

Genomic DNA was extracted from sorted cells for sequencing of the TCRbeta CDR3 region. The immunoSEQ Assay was used for sequencing of TCRbeta CDR3 regions. In TCRdb, the immuneACCESS table is reduced to in-frame sequences with V and J assigned. These tables do not hold every clone; where another copy was compared, an unresolved V gene accounts for under half, and the others remain unexplained. This sample holds about 27,000 clones; over 85% were observed only once. 19% of the sample is taken by the ten largest. Patients with autoimmune disease history or receiving systemic immunosuppression were excluded from the trial. In every dose cohort, peripheral blood was drawn for TCR sequencing at baseline, cycle 4 day 1, and cycle 7 day 1. The samples were taken from a phase I, first-in-human, multicenter, open-label dose-escalation trial of ivuxolimab. Adults with locally advanced or metastatic head and neck squamous cell, hepatocellular, melanoma or renal cell carcinoma were enrolled in the trial. Before TCR sequencing, CD4+ T cells and CD8+ T cells from peripheral blood were sorted into separate populations.

The TCR was taken from an adult with an advanced solid tumor such as melanoma, head and neck, liver or kidney cancer. This specimen consisted of CD4+ or CD8+ T cells sorted from blood, obtained in a trial of the OX40 agonist ivuxolimab. The chain uses TRBV2 and TRBJ2-5, with the D gene uncertain. The CDR3 protein is CASRPVGLPETQYF. The nucleotide sequence is given as TGTGCCAGCAGGCCAGTGGGTCTACCAGAGACCCAGTACTTC.